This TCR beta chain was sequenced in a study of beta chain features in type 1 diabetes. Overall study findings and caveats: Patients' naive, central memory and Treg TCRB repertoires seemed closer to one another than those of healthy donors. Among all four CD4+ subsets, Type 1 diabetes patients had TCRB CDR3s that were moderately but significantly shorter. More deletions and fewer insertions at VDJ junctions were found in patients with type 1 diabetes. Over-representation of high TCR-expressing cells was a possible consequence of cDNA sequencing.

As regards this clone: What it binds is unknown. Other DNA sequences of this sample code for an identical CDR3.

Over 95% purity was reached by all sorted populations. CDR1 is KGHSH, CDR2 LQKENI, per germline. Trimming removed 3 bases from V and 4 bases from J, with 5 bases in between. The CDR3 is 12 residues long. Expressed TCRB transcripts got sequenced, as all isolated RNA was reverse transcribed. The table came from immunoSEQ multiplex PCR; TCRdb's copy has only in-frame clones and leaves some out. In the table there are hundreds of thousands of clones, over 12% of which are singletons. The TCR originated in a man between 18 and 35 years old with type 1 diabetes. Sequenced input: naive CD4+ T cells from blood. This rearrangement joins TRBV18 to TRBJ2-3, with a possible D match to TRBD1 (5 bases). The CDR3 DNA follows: TGTGCCAGCTCACCCAGGGCAGATACGCAGTATTTT. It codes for CASSPRADTQYF. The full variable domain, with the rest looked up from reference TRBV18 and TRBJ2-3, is NAGVMQNPRHLVRRRGQEARLRCSPMKGHSHVYWYRQLPEEGLKFMVYLQKENIIDESGMPKERFSAEFPKEGPSILRIQQVVRGDSAAYFCASSPRADTQYFGPGTRLTVL.